The sample holds a few counts of the clone carrying this T cell receptor (beta chain). Its antigen remains unidentified. The ends were cut back, 1 base at V and 2 bases at J, with 1 base in the middle. The germline V gene has CDR1 SGDLS and CDR2 YYNGEE. The CDR3 totals 12 residues. This record comes from a study of T cells after yellow fever vaccination. Across the whole study: Low-cell-number fractions were prepared with SMART-Seq v4 Ultra Low Input.

UMIs were added to TCR cDNA along with a universal primer site when it was made by 5'RACE template switching. Each CDR3 protein is one row after TCRdb ran MiXCR on the 5' RACE reads. Of 150,000 to 200,000 distinct CDR3 sequences in the sample, around 10% were seen once. Study-wide findings and caveats: Most clones from primary vaccination were detected again post-booster (96% CD4, about 88% CD8).

The TCR was taken from a young man who received the YFV17D yellow fever vaccine. The V gene is TRBV9, the J gene TRBJ1-3; D gene ambiguous. The material was CD8+ T cells sorted from PBMCs, obtained 15 days after the yellow fever booster vaccination. CDR3: CASSVTGNTIYF. The DNA for the CDR3 is TGTGCCAGCAGCGTAACTGGAAACACCATATATTTT.